These 22 T cell receptor beta chains share one sample of origin, sequenced in a study of T cells after yellow fever vaccination. Via MiXCR, TCRdb re-called the 5' RACE reads, giving one row per CDR3 protein. This table holds approximately 610,000 distinct CDR3 sequences, roughly a sixth found once. Sequencing used PBMCs, obtained 5 days after the first yellow fever vaccination. Source of these receptors: a man aged 18 to 29 who received the YFV17D yellow fever vaccine.

This chain links TRBV4-1 with TRBJ2-1; D is perhaps TRBD2 (6 bases). The germline V gene encodes CDR1 MGHRA and CDR2 YSYEKL. The V end lost 1 base, the J end lost 3 bases, and 10 bases lay between the germline ends. This CDR3 comprises 15 residues. CDR3 nucleotide sequence: TGCGCCAGCAGCCAAGTGGAGGGTCTCTACAATGAGCAGTTCTTC. This codes for CASSQVEGLYNEQFF.

The chain has TRBV7-6 and TRBJ2-7; 11 positions match TRBD1. This CDR3 contains 15 residues. V lost 1 base and J lost 3; bases outside the gene matches: 2. CDR1 is SGHVS, CDR2 FNYEAQ, per germline. The CDR3 region has the DNA TGTGCCAGCAGCTTAGGGGGGACAGGGGGCTACGAGCAGTACTTC. Encoded protein: CASSLGGTGGYEQYF.

In this sample, this clonotype turned up a few times. J is TRBJ1-4 and V is TRBV20-1; 8 bases map to TRBD1. The length of the CDR3 is 12 residues. V dropped 4 bases and J dropped 10; count of bases not matched to a gene: 5. CDR1 and CDR2 from the germline V gene are DFQATT and SNEGSKA (reference sequence). The CDR3 sequence is CSAKQGEGKLFF. DNA for the CDR3: TGCAGTGCTAAACAGGGGGAGGGAAAACTGTTTTTT.

This sequence joins TRBV6-1 and TRBJ2-2; a possible D gene is TRBD2 (6 bases). CDR3 size: 15 residues. Trimming took off 3 bases at V and 4 bases at J, with 12 bases between the two ends. CDR1 MNHNS and CDR2 SASEGT come from the germline V gene. The CDR3 region has the DNA TGTGCCAGCAGTGATTTTGCGGGGAGCACCGGGGAGCTGTTTTTT. As protein: CASSDFAGSTGELFF.

The chain carries TRBV7-2 and TRBJ2-1, with D uncertain. Trimming removed 2 bases from V and 4 bases from J, with 9 bases in between. Per the germline V gene, CDR1 is SGHTA and CDR2 is FQGNSA. This CDR3 comprises 14 residues. The CDR3 protein is CASSLIGSYNEQFF. CDR3 in DNA: TGTGCCAGCAGCTTAATAGGCAGTTACAATGAGCAGTTCTTC.

V and J are TRBV10-3 and TRBJ1-1, with D maybe TRBD1 (5 bases). Germline V lookup: CDR1 ENHRY, CDR2 SYGVKD. Trimming pared 0 bases from V and 2 bases from J, leaving 13 bases between. This CDR3 region has 16 residues. CDR3 in DNA: TGTGCCATCAGTGAGTCTACAGGCGCAGTTAACACTGAAGCTTTCTTT. This gives the protein CAISESTGAVNTEAFF.

There are many counts of this clonotype. The chain recombines TRBV11-1 with TRBJ1-5, with D possibly TRBD1 on 6 matching bases. The V end was cut by 4 bases, the J end by 4 bases, with 23 bases between. The germline V gene encodes CDR1 SGHAT and CDR2 FQDESV (reference sequence). The CDR3 runs to 18 residues. The CDR3 loop is CASSSDPGALGRNQPQHF. In DNA, the CDR3 is TGTGCCAGCAGCTCCGATCCGGGGGCGCTTGGAAGGAATCAGCCCCAGCATTTT.

This clonotype showed up just a few times. The rearrangement links TRBV6-1 to TRBJ2-7; 9 bases map to TRBD1. J lost 6 bases, V lost 6 bases, and 9 bases had no gene match. In germline, CDR1 is MNHNS, CDR2 SASEGT. The CDR3 runs to 14 residues. The CDR3 is CASSWGQGIGEQYF. CDR3 nucleotide sequence: TGTGCCAGCAGCTGGGGACAGGGAATCGGCGAGCAGTACTTC.

There are many counts of this clonotype. The rearrangement uses TRBV12-3 or TRBV12-4 and TRBJ2-7; a possible D gene is TRBD1 (5 bases). The ends were cut back, 7 bases at V and 2 bases at J, with 15 bases in the middle. The CDR3 spans 14 residues. The CDR3 DNA follows: TGTGCCAGCACAGGCAGAAGGGGCGCCTACGAGCAGTACTTC. It is translated as CASTGRRGAYEQYF.

Only a few counts were recorded for this clonotype. This rearrangement joins TRBV20-1 to TRBJ2-7, with TRBD2 identical over 10 bases. J gave up 3 bases and V 3 bases, and 8 bases lay outside the gene matches. The CDR3 sequence is 15 residues long. Per germline, CDR1 DFQATT and CDR2 SNEGSKA (reference sequence). The CDR3 spells CSARGVAGGDYEQYF. DNA for the CDR3: TGCAGTGCTAGGGGGGTAGCGGGGGGCGACTACGAGCAGTACTTC.

This clonotype was seen a handful of times. The rearrangement uses TRBV10-3 and TRBJ1-2, with TRBD1 as a possible D gene (5 bases). Germline V CDR1 and CDR2: ENHRY, SYGVKD. The CDR3 spans 12 residues. V dropped 10 bases and J dropped 1 base, with 10 bases sitting between them. In nucleotides, the CDR3 is TGTGCCAGTCAGACAGATAACTATGGCTACACCTTC. It yields the protein CASQTDNYGYTF.

The chain has TRBV6-1 and TRBJ1-3, with 9 bases identical to TRBD1. After removal of 6 bases from V and 1 base from J, the junction contained 7 bases not matched to a gene. Germline V gene lookup returns CDR1 MNHNS and CDR2 SASEGT. The CDR3 loop spans 16 amino acids. The CDR3 sequence is CASRPRTGASGNTIYF. CDR3 in DNA: TGTGCCAGCAGACCACGGACAGGGGCGTCTGGAAACACCATATATTTT.

This clonotype was found a few times. The chain combines TRBV27 with TRBJ2-1, with a weak D call TRBD2 (5 bases). The CDR3 is made up of 17 amino acids. Per germline, CDR1 MNHEY and CDR2 SMNVEV (reference sequence). V was cut by 4 bases and J by 5 bases, with 21 bases left in between. CDR3 loop: CASSWAGVPPQDNEQFF. DNA of the CDR3: TGTGCCAGCAGTTGGGCCGGGGTTCCCCCTCAAGACAATGAGCAGTTCTTC.

The gene calls are TRBV10-3 and TRBJ1-2; 9 bases agree with TRBD1. From germline, CDR1 is ENHRY and CDR2 SYGVKD. The CDR3 consists of 14 residues. J lost 7 bases, V lost 4 bases, and 7 bases had no gene match. CDR3 amino acids: CAISGDRGRSGYTF. CDR3 in DNA: TGTGCCATCAGTGGCGACAGGGGGAGGAGTGGCTACACCTTC.

This clonotype has a handful of counts. The J gene is TRBJ1-1, the V gene TRBV7-3; D perhaps matches TRBD1 (5 bases). The V end lost 2 bases, the J end lost 8 bases, and 12 bases lay between the germline ends. The CDR3 has 13 residues. Germline V lookup: CDR1 SGHTA, CDR2 FQGTGA. CDR3 amino acids: CASSLGEGREAFF. The DNA of the CDR3 is TGTGCCAGCAGCTTAGGCGAGGGGAGGGAAGCTTTCTTT.

The rearrangement uses TRBV24-1 and TRBJ2-6; a weak D match, TRBD2 (6 bases). CDR1 and CDR2 (germline): KGHDR, SFDVKD. The CDR3 contains 17 residues. V was trimmed by 9 bases and J by 4 bases, leaving 21 bases between them. CDR3 in amino acids: CATSPGLSQRGANVLTF. For the CDR3, the DNA is TGTGCCACCTCGCCGGGACTGAGTCAAAGGGGGGCCAACGTCCTGACTTTC.

This clonotype was seen a few times. The chain joins TRBV27 to TRBJ1-1, with 7 positions matching TRBD1. The V and J ends lost 6 bases and 11 bases, in that order; junction bases with no gene match: 12. This CDR3 has 13 amino acids. CDR1 is MNHEY, CDR2 SMNVEV, per germline (reference sequence). As DNA, the CDR3 is TGTGCCAGCAGCACCTCGACAGGGTTCGAGGCTTTCTTT. As protein: CASSTSTGFEAFF.

This clonotype was picked up a small number of times. The chain recombines TRBV5-1 with TRBJ2-3, with D perhaps matching TRBD1 (5 bases). Trimming pared 6 bases from V and 2 bases from J, leaving 19 bases between. The CDR3 sequence is 16 residues long. Germline-derived CDR1 and CDR2 are SGHRS and YFSETQ. The CDR3 bases are TGCGCCAGCACCCCCGGCCAGGGAAGACCCACAGATACGCAGTATTTT. This gives the protein CASTPGQGRPTDTQYF.

This clonotype was seen at least ten times. One junction end does not reproduce the germline sequence, and a read error may be involved. The V and J genes are TRBV7-7 and TRBJ2-6; weak D call: TRBD1 (6 bases). The germline V gene has CDR1 SSHAT and CDR2 FNYEAQ (reference sequence). This CDR3 region has 13 residues. The CDR3 bases are TGTGCTAGCAGGGGCTCTGGGGCCAACGTCCTGACTTTC. Its protein product is CASRGSGANVLTF.

The chain couples TRBV5-1 to TRBJ2-5, with a possible D match to TRBD2 (6 bases). This CDR3 is built from 15 residues. CDR1 is SGHRS, CDR2 YFSETQ, per germline. V lost 0 bases, J lost 7 bases, and 16 bases lay in between. The CDR3 here is CASSLEAGPPWTQYF. For the CDR3, the DNA is TGCGCCAGCAGCTTGGAGGCGGGGCCCCCTTGGACCCAGTACTTC.

V is TRBV4-3 and J is TRBJ2-3; TRBD2 agrees at 11 bases. Trimming removed 4 bases from V and 6 bases from J; junction bases left unmatched: 21. The CDR3 extends over 20 amino acids. CDR1 LGHNA and CDR2 YSLEER come from the germline V gene. Written as DNA, the CDR3 is TGCGCCAGCAGCCCTACTTACCGGGGTAGCGGGGGGGCGGTCACTGATACGCAGTATTTT. As protein: CASSPTYRGSGGAVTDTQYF.

This clonotype was counted only a few times. The chain joins TRBV24-1 to TRBJ2-3; 10 bases match TRBD2. CDR1 and CDR2 from the germline V gene are KGHDR and SFDVKD. There are 15 residues in the CDR3. Losses at the gene ends were 2 bases for V and 5 bases for J; bases not matched to a gene: 3. CDR3 amino acids: CATSDSRTSGDTQYF. The CDR3 DNA reads as TGTGCCACCAGTGATTCCAGGACTAGCGGAGATACGCAGTATTTT.